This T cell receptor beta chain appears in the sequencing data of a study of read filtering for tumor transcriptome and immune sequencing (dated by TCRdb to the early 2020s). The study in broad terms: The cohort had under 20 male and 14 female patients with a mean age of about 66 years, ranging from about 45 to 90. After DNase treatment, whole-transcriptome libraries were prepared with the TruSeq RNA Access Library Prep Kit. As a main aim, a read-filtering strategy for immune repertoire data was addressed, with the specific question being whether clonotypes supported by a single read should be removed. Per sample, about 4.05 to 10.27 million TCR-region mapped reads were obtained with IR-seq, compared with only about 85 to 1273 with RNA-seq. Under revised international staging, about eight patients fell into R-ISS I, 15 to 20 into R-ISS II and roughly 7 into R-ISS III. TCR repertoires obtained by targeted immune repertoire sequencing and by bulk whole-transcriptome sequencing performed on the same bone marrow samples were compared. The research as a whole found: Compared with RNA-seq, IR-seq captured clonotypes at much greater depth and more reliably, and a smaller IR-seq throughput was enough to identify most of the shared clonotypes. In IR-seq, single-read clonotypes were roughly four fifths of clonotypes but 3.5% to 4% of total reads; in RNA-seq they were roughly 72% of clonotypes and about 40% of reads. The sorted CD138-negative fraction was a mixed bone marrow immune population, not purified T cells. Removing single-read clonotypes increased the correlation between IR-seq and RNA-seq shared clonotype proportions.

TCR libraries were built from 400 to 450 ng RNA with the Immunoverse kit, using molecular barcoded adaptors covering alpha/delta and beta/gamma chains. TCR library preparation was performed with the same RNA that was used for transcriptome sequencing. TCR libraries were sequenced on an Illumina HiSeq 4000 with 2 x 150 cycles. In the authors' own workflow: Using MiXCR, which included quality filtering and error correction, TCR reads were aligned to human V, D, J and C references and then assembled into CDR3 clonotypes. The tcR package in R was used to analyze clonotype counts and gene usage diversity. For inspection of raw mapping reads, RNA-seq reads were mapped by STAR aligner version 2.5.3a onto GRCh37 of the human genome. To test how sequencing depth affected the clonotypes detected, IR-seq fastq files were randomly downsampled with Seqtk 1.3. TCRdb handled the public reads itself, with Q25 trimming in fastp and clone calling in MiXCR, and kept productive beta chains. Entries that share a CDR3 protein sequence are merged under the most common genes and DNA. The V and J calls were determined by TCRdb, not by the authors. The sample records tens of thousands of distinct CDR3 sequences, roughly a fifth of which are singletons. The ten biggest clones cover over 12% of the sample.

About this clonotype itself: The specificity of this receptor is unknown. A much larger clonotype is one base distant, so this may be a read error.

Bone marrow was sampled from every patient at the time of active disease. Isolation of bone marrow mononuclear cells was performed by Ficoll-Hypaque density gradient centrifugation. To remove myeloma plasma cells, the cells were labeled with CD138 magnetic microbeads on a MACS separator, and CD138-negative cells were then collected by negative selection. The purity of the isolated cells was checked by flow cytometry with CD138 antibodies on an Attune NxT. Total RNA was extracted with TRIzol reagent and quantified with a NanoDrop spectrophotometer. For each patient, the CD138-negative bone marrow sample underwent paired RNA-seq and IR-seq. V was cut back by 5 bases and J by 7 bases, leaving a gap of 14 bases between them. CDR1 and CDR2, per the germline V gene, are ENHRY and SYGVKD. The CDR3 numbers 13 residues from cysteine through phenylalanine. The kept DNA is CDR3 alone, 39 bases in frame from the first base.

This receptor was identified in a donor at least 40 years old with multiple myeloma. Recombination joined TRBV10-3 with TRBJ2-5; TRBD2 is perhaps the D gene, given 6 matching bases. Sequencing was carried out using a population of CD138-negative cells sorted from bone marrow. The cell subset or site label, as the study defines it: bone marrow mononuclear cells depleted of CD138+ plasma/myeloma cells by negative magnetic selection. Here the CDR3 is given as CAISPGTEGTQYF. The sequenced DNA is TGTGCCATCAGTCCCGGGACTGAAGGGACCCAGTACTTC.